This entry describes one T cell receptor beta chain. TCRdb re-called the reads with MiXCR, one entry per CDR3 protein. This sample has about 160,000 distinct CDR3 sequences, with roughly 18% found just once. Per germline, CDR1 MDHEN and CDR2 SYDVKM. This CDR3 region has 14 residues. Trimming took 3 bases from V and 5 from J, leaving 14 bases between them. The sample is drawn from a study of T cell repertoires in cytomegalovirus infection. The V gene is TRBV28, the J gene TRBJ2-7, with D unresolved. This TCR came from a human donor in good health (CMV status not recorded). Some clones in this sample may be carry-over from other donors' samples. The source material was CD8+ T cells from PBMCs. CDR3 sequence reads: CASSFSTDADEQYF. The CDR3 DNA reads TGTGCCAGCAGTTTCTCCACGGATGCCGACGAGCAGTACTTC.